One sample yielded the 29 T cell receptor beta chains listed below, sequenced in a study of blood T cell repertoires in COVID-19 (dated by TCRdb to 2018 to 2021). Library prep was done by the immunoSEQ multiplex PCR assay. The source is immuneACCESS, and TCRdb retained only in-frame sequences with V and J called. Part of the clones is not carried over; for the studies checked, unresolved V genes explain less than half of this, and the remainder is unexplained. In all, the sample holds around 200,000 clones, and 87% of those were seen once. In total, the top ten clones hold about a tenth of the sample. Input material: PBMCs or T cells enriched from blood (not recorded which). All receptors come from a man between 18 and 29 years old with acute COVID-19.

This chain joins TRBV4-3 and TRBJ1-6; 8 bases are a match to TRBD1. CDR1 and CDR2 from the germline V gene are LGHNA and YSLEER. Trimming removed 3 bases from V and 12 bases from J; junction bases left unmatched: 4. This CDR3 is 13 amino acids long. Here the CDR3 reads CASSQVGTGPLHF. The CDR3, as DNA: TGCGCCAGCAGCCAGGTTGGGACAGGACCCCTCCACTTT.

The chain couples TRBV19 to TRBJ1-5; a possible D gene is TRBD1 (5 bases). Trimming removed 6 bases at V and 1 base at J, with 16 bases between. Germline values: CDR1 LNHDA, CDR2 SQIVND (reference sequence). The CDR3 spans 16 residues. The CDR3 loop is CASRPKTGGSNQPQHF. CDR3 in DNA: TGTGCCAGTAGACCTAAGACGGGGGGGAGCAATCAGCCCCAGCATTTT.

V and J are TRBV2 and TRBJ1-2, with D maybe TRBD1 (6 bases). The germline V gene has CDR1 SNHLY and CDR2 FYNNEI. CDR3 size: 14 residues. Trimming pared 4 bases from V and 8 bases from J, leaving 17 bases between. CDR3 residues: CASSVQGSPGGYTF. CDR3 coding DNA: TGTGCCAGCAGTGTACAGGGAAGCCCGGGCGGCTACACCTTC.

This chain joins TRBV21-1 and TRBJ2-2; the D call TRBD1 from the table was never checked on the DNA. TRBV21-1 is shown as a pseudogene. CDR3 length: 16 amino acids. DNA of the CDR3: TGTGCCAGCAGCAAAGGGGGCAGACCGAACACCGGGGAGCTGTTTTTT. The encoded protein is CASSKGGRPNTGELFF.

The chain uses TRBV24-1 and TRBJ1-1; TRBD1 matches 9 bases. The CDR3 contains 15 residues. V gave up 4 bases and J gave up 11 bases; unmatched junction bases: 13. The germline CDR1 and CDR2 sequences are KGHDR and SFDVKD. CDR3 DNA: TGTGCCACCAGTGACTCCGGGACAGGGAATGTCGAGGCTTTCTTT. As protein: CATSDSGTGNVEAFF.

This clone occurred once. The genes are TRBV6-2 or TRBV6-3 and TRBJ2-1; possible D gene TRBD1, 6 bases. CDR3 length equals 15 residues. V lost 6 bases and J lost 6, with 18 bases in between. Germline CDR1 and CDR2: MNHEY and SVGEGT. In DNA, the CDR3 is TGTGCCAGCAGCCCCGCACAGGGCTTACCCAATGAGCAGTTCTTC. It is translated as CASSPAQGLPNEQFF.

The CDR3 loop is CASSISQPRGTGELFF. The DNA of the CDR3 is TGTGCCAGTAGTATCTCCCAGCCCCGGGGCACCGGGGAGCTGTTTTTT. V gene TRBV19 combines with J gene TRBJ2-2; possibly TRBD2 for D (5 bases). Trimming stripped 3 bases from V and 4 bases from J, with 15 bases between. The CDR3 consists of 16 residues. CDR1 and CDR2 from the germline V gene are LNHDA and SQIVND (reference sequence).

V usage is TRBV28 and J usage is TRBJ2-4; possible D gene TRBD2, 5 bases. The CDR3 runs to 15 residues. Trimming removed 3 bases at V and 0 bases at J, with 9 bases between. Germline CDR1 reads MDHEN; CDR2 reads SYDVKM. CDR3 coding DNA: TGTGCCAGCAGTTTTGGGAGCTTAGCCAAAAACATTCAGTACTTC. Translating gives CASSFGSLAKNIQYF.

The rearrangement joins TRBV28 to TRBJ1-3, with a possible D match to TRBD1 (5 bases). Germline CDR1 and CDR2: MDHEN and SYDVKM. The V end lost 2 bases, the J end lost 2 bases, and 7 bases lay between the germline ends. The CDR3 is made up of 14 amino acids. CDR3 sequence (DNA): TGTGCCAGCAGTTTACAGGGCACTGGAAACACCATATATTTT. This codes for CASSLQGTGNTIYF.

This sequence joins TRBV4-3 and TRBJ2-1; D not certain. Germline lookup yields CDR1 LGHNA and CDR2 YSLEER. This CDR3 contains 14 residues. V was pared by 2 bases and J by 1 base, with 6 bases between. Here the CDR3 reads CASSQTTSYNEQFF. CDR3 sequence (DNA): TGCGCCAGCAGCCAAACGACTTCCTACAATGAGCAGTTCTTC.

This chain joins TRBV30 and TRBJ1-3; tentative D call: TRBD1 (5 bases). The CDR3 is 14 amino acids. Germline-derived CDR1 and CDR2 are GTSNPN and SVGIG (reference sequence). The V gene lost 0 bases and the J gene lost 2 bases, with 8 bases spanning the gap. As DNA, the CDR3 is TGTGCCTGGAGTGTACCAGGGACTGGAAACACCATATATTTT. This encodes CAWSVPGTGNTIYF.

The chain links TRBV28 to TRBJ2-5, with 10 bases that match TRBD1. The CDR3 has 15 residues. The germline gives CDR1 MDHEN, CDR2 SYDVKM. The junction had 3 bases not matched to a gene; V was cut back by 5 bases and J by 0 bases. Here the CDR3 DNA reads TGTGCCAGCAGTAAGGACAGGGGGTACCAAGAGACCCAGTACTTC. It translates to CASSKDRGYQETQYF.

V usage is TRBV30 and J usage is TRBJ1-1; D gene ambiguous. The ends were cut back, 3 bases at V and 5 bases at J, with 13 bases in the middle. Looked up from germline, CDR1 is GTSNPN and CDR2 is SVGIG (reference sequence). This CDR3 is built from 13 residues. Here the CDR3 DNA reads TGTGCCTGGAGGGAAGGCCCGGGGACTGAAGCTTTCTTT. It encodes CAWREGPGTEAFF.

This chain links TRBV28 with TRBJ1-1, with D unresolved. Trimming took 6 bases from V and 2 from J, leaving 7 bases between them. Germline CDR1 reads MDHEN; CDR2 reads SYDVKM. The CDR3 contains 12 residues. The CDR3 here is CASRERNTEAFF. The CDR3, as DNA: TGTGCCAGCAGGGAGAGAAACACTGAAGCTTTCTTT.

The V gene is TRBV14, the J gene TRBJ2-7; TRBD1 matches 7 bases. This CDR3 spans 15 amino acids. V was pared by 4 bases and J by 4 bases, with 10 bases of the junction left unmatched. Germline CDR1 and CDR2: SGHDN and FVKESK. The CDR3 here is CASSPSGQSRYEQYF. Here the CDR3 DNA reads TGTGCCAGCAGCCCGTCGGGACAGTCCCGTTACGAGCAGTACTTC.

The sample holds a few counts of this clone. CDR3 in amino acids: CASSIRRTDYNEAFF. The CDR3 nucleotides read TGTGCCAGTAGTATTAGGCGGACAGACTATAATGAAGCTTTCTTT. The chain carries TRBV19 and TRBJ1-1; perhaps TRBD1 as D (6 bases). Between the trimmed V and J ends, which lost 3 bases and 7 bases, there was a span of 18 bases. Germline loops: CDR1 LNHDA, CDR2 SQIVND (reference sequence). The CDR3 contains 15 residues.

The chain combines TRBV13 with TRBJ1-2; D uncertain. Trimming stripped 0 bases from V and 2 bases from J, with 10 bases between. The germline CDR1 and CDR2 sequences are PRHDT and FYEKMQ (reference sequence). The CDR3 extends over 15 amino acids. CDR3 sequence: CASSLGYRGNYGYTF. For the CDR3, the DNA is TGTGCCAGCAGCTTAGGATACCGAGGGAACTATGGCTACACCTTC.

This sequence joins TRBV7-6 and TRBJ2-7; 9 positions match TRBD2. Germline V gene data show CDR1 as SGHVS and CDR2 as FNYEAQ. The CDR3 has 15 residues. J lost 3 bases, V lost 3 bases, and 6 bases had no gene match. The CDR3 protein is CASSFLAGDFYEQYF. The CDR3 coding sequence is TGTGCCAGCAGCTTCTTAGCGGGGGATTTCTACGAGCAGTACTTC.

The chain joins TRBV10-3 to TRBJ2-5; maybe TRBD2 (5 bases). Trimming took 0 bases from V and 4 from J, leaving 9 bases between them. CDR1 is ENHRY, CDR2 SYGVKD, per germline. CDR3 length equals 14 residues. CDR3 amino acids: CAISESEAGETQYF. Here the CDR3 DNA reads TGTGCCATCAGTGAGTCAGAGGCGGGAGAGACCCAGTACTTC.

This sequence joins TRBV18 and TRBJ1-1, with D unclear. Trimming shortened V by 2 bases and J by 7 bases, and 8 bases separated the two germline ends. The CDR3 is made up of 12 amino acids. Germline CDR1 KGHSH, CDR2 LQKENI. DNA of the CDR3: TGTGCCAGCTCACCATCGGTAGATGAAGCTTTCTTT. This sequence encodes CASSPSVDEAFF.

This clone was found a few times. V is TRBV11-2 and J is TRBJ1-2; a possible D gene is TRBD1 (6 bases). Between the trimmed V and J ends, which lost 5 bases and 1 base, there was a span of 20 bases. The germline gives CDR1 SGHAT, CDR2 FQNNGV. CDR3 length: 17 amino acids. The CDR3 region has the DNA TGTGCCAGCAGCCCGACAGGCCTCCTAGACCTTAACTATGGCTACACCTTC. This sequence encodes CASSPTGLLDLNYGYTF.

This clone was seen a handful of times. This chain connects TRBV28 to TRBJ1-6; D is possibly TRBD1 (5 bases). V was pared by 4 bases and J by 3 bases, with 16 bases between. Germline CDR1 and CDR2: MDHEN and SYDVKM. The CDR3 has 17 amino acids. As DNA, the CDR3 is TGTGCCAGCAGTTCGGGACTTCAAGGGAGCTATAATTCACCCCTCCACTTT. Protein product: CASSSGLQGSYNSPLHF.

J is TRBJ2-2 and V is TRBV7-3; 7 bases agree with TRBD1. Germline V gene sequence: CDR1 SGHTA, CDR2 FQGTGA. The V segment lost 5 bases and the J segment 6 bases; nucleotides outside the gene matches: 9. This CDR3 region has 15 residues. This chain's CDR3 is CASSPIITGAGELFF. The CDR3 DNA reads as TGTGCCAGCAGCCCAATTATAACAGGGGCCGGGGAGCTGTTTTTT.

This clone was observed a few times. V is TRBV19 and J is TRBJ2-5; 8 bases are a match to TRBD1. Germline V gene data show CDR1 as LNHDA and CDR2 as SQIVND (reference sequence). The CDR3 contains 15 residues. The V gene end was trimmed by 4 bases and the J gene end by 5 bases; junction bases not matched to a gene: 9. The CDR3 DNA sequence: TGTGCCAGTAGTACAGGACAGGGTCTTCGGGAGACCCAGTACTTC. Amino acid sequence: CASSTGQGLRETQYF.

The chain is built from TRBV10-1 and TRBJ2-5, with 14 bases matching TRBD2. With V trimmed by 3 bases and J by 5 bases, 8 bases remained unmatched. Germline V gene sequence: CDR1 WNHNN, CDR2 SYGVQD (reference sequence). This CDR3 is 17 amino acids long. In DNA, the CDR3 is TGCGCCAGCAGTGAAGGGACTAGCGGGAGTAACGGCGAGACCCAGTACTTC. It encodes CASSEGTSGSNGETQYF.

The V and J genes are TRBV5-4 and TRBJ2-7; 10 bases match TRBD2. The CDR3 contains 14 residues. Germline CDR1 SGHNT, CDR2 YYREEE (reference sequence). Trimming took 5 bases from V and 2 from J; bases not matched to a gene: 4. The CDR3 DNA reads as TGTGCCAGCAGTTCTAGCGGGAGCCCCTACGAGCAGTACTTC. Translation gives CASSSSGSPYEQYF.

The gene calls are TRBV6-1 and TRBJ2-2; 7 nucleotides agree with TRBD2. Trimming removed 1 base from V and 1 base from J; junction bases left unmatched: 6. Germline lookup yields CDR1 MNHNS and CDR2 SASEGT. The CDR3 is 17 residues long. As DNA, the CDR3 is TGTGCCAGCAGTGAAGGGGGACTATTGGGGAACACCGGGGAGCTGTTTTTT. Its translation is CASSEGGLLGNTGELFF.

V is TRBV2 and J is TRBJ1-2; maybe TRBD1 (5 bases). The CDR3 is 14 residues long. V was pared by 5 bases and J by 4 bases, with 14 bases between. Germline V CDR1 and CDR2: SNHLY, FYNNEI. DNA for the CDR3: TGTGCCAGCAGTCCTGACAGTTGGAGCTATGGCTACACCTTC. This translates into CASSPDSWSYGYTF.

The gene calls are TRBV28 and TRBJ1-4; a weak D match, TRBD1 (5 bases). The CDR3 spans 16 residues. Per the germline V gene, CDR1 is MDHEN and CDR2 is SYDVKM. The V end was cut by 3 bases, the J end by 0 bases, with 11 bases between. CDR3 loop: CASSFRQGATNEKLFF. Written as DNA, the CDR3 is TGTGCCAGCAGTTTTAGGCAGGGCGCAACTAATGAAAAACTGTTTTTT.